These 19 T cell receptor beta chains were all obtained from the same sample, sequenced in a study of glioma-infiltrating T cells. TCR alpha and beta CDR3 regions were amplified from RNA using iRepertoire nested multiplex PCR. TCRdb used MiXCR to reprocess the multiplex PCR reads, holding one entry per CDR3 protein. The sample yields 4,000 to 5,000 distinct CDR3 sequences, 25% to 40% seen once. Source material: glioma tissue, nonneoplastic brain tissue, or PBMCs (not recorded which). All receptors derive from a human donor with low-grade glioma or glioblastoma, undergoing nonglioma brain surgery, or in good health (not recorded which).

This clonotype was detected many times. It may be a read error: a sequence one base away is much more abundant. The CDR3 protein is CASGYENSPLHF. The CDR3 nucleotides are TGTGCCAGCGGTTACGAGAATTCACCCCTCCACTTT. This sequence joins TRBV6-2 or TRBV6-3 and TRBJ1-6; D is undetermined. CDR1 and CDR2 from the germline V gene are MNHEY and SVGEGT. The CDR3 is made up of 12 amino acids.

This clonotype was picked up many times. This rearrangement joins TRBV11-2 to TRBJ2-7, with D possibly matching TRBD1 (6 bases). The CDR3 is 13 amino acids. In germline, CDR1 is SGHAT, CDR2 FQNNGV. V lost 5 bases and J 3 bases, leaving 11 bases between the germline ends. The CDR3 spells CASSSRQDYEQYV. As DNA, the CDR3 is TGTGCCAGCAGCAGCCGACAGGACTACGAGCAGTACGTC.

Judged by abundance, this clonotype is medium-sized (0.01 to 0.1%). The chain employs TRBV7-3 and TRBJ2-5; no clear D. Trimming took off 1 base at V and 5 bases at J, with 8 bases between the two ends. Germline V lookup: CDR1 SGHTA, CDR2 FQGTGA. The CDR3 extends over 13 amino acids. The CDR3 region has the DNA TGTGCCAGCAGCTTAATGGCGAGGGAGACCCAGTACTTC. Translated: CASSLMARETQYF.

In this sample, this clonotype is medium-sized (0.01 to 0.1%). The chain employs TRBV28 and TRBJ1-2; D unclear. Germline V gene lookup returns CDR1 MDHEN and CDR2 SYDVKM. This CDR3 is 15 amino acids long. V was clipped by 5 bases and J by 1 base, with 14 bases between them. CDR3 in amino acids: CASSPLFRDNYGYTF. For the CDR3, the DNA is TGTGCCAGCAGTCCCTTATTCCGGGATAACTATGGCTACACCTTC.

A word on this clonotype: This may be a read error: a much more frequent sequence differs by one nucleotide. The chain combines TRBV7-2 with TRBJ2-3; 13 nucleotides line up with TRBD2. The CDR3 covers 17 residues. From germline, CDR1 is SGHTA and CDR2 FQGNSA. CDR3 DNA: TGTGCCAGCAGCTTTACTAGCGGGGGGGCTGGCACAGGTACGCAGTATTTT. Amino acid sequence: CASSFTSGGAGTGTQYF.

To note about this clonotype: Possible read error: a much larger clone is one base away. The rearrangement uses TRBV5-4 and TRBJ2-5; TRBD1 matches at 10 bases. Germline lookup yields CDR1 SGHNT and CDR2 YYREEE (reference sequence). Trimming cost V 4 bases and J 9 bases; bases outside gene matches: 9. This CDR3 spans 14 amino acids. The CDR3: CASSPDRGLEAQYF. CDR3 sequence (DNA): TGTGCCAGCAGCCCCGACAGGGGGCTGGAGGCCCAGTACTTC.

The J gene is TRBJ2-1, the V gene TRBV11-2; the D gene could be TRBD1 or TRBD2 (5 bases each). Trimming pared 5 bases from V and 0 bases from J, leaving 11 bases between. Germline V gene lookup returns CDR1 SGHAT and CDR2 FQNNGV. This CDR3 is built from 15 residues. CDR3 in DNA: TGTGCCAGCAGCCCGGGGCGGAGCTCCTACAATGAGCAGTTCTTC. Residues: CASSPGRSSYNEQFF.

This clonotype is medium-sized (0.01 to 0.1%) in the sample. The chain employs TRBV4-1 and TRBJ1-1; no definite D call. This CDR3 has 16 amino acids. Trimming removed 0 bases at V and 8 bases at J, with 19 bases between. Germline CDR1 MGHRA, CDR2 YSYEKL. The CDR3 protein is CASSQDGYTRGGEAFF. As DNA, the CDR3 is TGCGCCAGCAGCCAAGATGGATATACCCGAGGAGGGGAAGCTTTCTTT.

This clonotype was recorded at least ten times. J is TRBJ1-4 and V is TRBV2; 7 bases are a match to TRBD1. With V trimmed by 6 bases and J by 3 bases, 4 bases remained unmatched. CDR1 is SNHLY, CDR2 FYNNEI, per germline. The CDR3 is made up of 14 amino acids. The CDR3 protein is CASSDRAANEKLFF. The CDR3 bases are TGTGCCAGCAGCGACAGGGCGGCTAATGAAAAACTGTTTTTT.

As to this clonotype: The germline gene is not matched at one end of the junction; a read error may be the cause. The chain employs TRBV5-6 and TRBJ2-2; 7 bases line up with TRBD1. In germline, CDR1 is SGHDT, CDR2 YYEEEE. CDR3 length: 16 amino acids. Written as DNA, the CDR3 is TGTGCCGGCAGCTTGGACAGGCGGCCATACACCGGGGAGCTGTTTTTT. It codes for CAGSLDRRPYTGELFF.

This clonotype is labeled as medium-sized (0.01 to 0.1%). The V and J genes are TRBV6-1 and TRBJ2-5; D gene ambiguous. This CDR3 has 12 amino acids. The V gene's germline CDR1 is MNHNS and CDR2 SASEGT. V lost 7 bases and J lost 4, with 10 bases in between. CDR3 nucleotide sequence: TGTGCCAGCACCTCGTCCCCAGAGACCCAGTACTTC. Translation: CASTSSPETQYF.

By sample share, this clonotype is medium-sized. The genes are TRBV24-1 and TRBJ2-5; D is unclear. The CDR3 covers 15 residues. V gave up 4 bases and J gave up 0 bases, with 11 bases separating them. The germline CDR1 and CDR2 sequences are KGHDR and SFDVKD. The CDR3 reads CATSDPVSYQETQYF. The CDR3 DNA follows: TGTGCCACCAGTGACCCCGTCTCGTACCAAGAGACCCAGTACTTC.

Within the sample, this clonotype is medium-sized (0.01 to 0.1%). V and J are TRBV6-1 and TRBJ2-5; maybe TRBD2 (5 bases). CDR1 and CDR2 from the germline V gene are MNHNS and SASEGT. CDR3 length equals 14 residues. V lost 5 bases, J lost 0 bases, and 10 bases lay in between. CDR3 in DNA: TGTGCCAGCAGTTATGAGGGTTACCAAGAGACCCAGTACTTC. Its protein is CASSYEGYQETQYF.

A note on this clonotype: A much larger clone is a single base away; this may be a read error. The chain has TRBV12-3 or TRBV12-4 and TRBJ2-1; weak D call: TRBD2 (6 bases). This CDR3 is 16 amino acids long. CDR3 bases: TGTGCCAGCAGTTTAGCGAAAGGACTATCCTACGATGAGCAGTTCTTC. Amino acid sequence: CASSLAKGLSYDEQFF.

With regard to this clonotype: Mismatch with germline at one junction end may stem from a read error. V is TRBV5-1 and J is TRBJ2-5; the D gene is possibly TRBD1 (6 bases). This CDR3 comprises 13 residues. Germline V lookup: CDR1 SGHRS, CDR2 YFSETQ. This CDR3 reads CASRLGQRETQYF. CDR3 coding DNA: TGCGCCAGCAGATTGGGACAACGAGAGACCCAGTACTTC.

This chain joins TRBV29-1 and TRBJ2-5, with 8 bases lining up with TRBD1. V shed 4 bases, J shed 0 bases, and the junction held 4 bases outside the gene matches. CDR1 is SQVTM, CDR2 ANQGSEA, per germline. CDR3 length equals 14 residues. For the CDR3, the DNA is TGCAGCGTTGTAGTCAGGGGGCACCAAGAGACCCAGTACTTC. As protein: CSVVVRGHQETQYF.

To note about this clonotype: One end of the junction does not line up with germline, which may come from a read error. This sequence joins TRBV7-9 and TRBJ2-2; D remains ambiguous. This CDR3 spans 11 amino acids. Germline CDR1 is SEHNR and CDR2 is FQNEAQ (reference sequence). The CDR3 region is CASRRTGELFF. The CDR3, as DNA: TGCGCCAGCAGACGGACCGGGGAGCTGTTTTTT.

This clonotype was counted many times. The gene calls are TRBV19 and TRBJ1-1, with D hard to call. V lost 5 bases and J 6 bases, leaving 10 bases between the germline ends. Germline V gene lookup returns CDR1 LNHDA and CDR2 SQIVND (reference sequence). The CDR3 runs 12 residues. CDR3 amino acids: CASSVRGAEAFF. CDR3 in DNA: TGTGCCAGTAGTGTCAGAGGAGCTGAAGCTTTCTTT.

This clonotype is deemed medium-sized (0.01 to 0.1%). The chain recombines TRBV7-6 with TRBJ1-3, with a tentative D call TRBD1 (6 bases). The CDR3 consists of 16 residues. Trimming removed 5 bases from V and 0 bases from J, with 14 bases in between. The V gene's germline CDR1 is SGHVS and CDR2 FNYEAQ. CDR3 nucleotide sequence: TGTGCCAGCAGCACGAACAGGGTCGGCTCTGGAAACACCATATATTTT. Protein: CASSTNRVGSGNTIYF.